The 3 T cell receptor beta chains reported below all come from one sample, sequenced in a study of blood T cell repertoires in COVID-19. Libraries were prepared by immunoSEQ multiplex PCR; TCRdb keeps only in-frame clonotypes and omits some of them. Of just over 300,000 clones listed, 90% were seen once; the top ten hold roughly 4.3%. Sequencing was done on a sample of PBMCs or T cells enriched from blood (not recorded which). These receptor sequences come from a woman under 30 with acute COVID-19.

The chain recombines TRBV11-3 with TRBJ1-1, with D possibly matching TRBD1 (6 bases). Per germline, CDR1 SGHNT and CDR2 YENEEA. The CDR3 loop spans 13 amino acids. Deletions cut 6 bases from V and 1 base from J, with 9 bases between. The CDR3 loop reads CASRTQGNTEAFF. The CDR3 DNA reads TGTGCCAGCAGGACACAGGGGAACACTGAAGCTTTCTTT.

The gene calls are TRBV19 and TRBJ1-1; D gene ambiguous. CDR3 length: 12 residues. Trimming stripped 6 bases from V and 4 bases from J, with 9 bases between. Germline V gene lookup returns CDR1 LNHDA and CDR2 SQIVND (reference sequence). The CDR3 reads CASSGEATEAFF. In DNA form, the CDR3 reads TGTGCCAGTAGCGGGGAGGCCACTGAAGCTTTCTTT.

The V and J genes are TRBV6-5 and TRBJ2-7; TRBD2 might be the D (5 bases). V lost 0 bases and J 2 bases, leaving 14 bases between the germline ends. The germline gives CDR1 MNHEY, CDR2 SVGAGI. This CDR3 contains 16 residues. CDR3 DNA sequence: TGTGCCAGCAGTTACTCGTCGGGGTATGAGACCTACGAGCAGTACTTC. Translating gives CASSYSSGYETYEQYF.